The 3 T cell receptor beta chains in this list originate from one sample, sequenced in a study of blood T cells in healthy people across ages. Together with a sample-barcoded 5' primer, a J-beta primer mix was included in a second PCR lasting roughly 6 to 12 cycles. TCRdb re-analysed the 5' RACE reads in MiXCR, keeping a single row per CDR3 protein. In the table there are fewer than 1,000,000 distinct CDR3 sequences, under 55% of which are singletons. The specimen sequenced was blood. The receptors were sampled from a man aged 60 to 75 in good health.

CDR3 sequence reads: CASSQDRGHDEQYF. The DNA of the CDR3 is TGTGCCAGCAGTCAGGACAGGGGGCACGACGAGCAGTACTTC. The genes are TRBV12-3 or TRBV12-4 and TRBJ2-7, with 11 bases identical to TRBD1. CDR3 length equals 14 residues. After removal of 5 bases from V and 5 bases from J, the junction contained 5 bases not matched to a gene.

V gene TRBV24-1 combines with J gene TRBJ2-7; D is tentatively TRBD1 or TRBD2 (5 bases each). Germline V gene sequence: CDR1 KGHDR, CDR2 SFDVKD. V lost 9 bases and J lost 5, with 13 bases in between. The CDR3 consists of 12 residues. The CDR3 region has the DNA TGTGCCACCGGGACGGACAAGGACGAGCAGTACTTC. It translates to CATGTDKDEQYF.

The CDR3 reads CASSLVLGSEGYTF. For the CDR3, the DNA is TGTGCCAGCAGCTTAGTCTTGGGGTCTGAAGGCTACACCTTC. The V call is TRBV11-3, the J call TRBJ1-2; no definite D call. Trimming took 1 base from V and 8 from J, leaving 14 bases between them. The CDR3 has 14 residues. Per germline, CDR1 SGHNT and CDR2 YENEEA.